This T cell receptor (beta chain) was identified during a study of somatic mutations in cytotoxic T cells in rheumatoid arthritis. On the study more broadly: Selected populations of V beta antibody-stained T cells underwent flow sorting at nearly 100% purity; these encompassed V beta1+ cells subjected to TCRB sequencing.

General observations from the study: What antigens the expanded CD8+ clones targeted remained unknown.

This CDR3 is built from 14 residues. V was pared by 0 bases and J by 3 bases, with 9 bases between. Germline V gene lookup returns CDR1 SGDLS and CDR2 YYNGEE. The repertoire was sequenced with immunoSEQ multiplex PCR; TCRdb's copy has only in-frame clones and lacks some. This sample has tens of thousands of clones, with about 85% found just once. This clone was observed a handful of times. Its antigen is undetermined. The TCR sequence derives from an adult with rheumatoid arthritis. The rearrangement links TRBV9 to TRBJ1-1; D unclear. The sample taken for sequencing was CD8+ T cells sorted from blood. The CDR3 is CASSVGSGHTEAFF. The CDR3 nucleotides are TGTGCCAGCAGCGTAGGCAGCGGGCACACTGAAGCTTTCTTT.